This entry concerns a single T cell receptor (beta chain). The sample comes from a study of blood T cell repertoires in COVID-19. At the level of the study: COVID-19 samples from acute and convalescent phases originated in the United States, Italy and Spain. Nucleic acid was either cDNA or gDNA, and it came from T cells, B-cell-depleted T cells, or PBMCs.

In the authors' workflow: Nucleated cell counts were estimated from reference gene primer amplification. The data were produced by immunoSEQ multiplex PCR, yet TCRdb's version contains in-frame clones alone and is incomplete. V, J and clone size reflect that table, while D and trimming were determined from the DNA. Of about 250,000 clones in the sample, 65% to 90% are singletons; the top ten hold about 9.1%. Participants spanned ages roughly 18 to 95 years and resided in some 22 US areas. The CDR3 is 14 amino acids. Germline CDR1 ENHRY, CDR2 SYGVKD. V trimming: 2 bases; J trimming: 5 bases; junction bases outside the gene matches: 5.

The chain combines TRBV10-3 with TRBJ1-2; 7 positions match TRBD1. This sequence was found in a woman between 45 and 65 years old with acute COVID-19. The sequenced material came from PBMCs or T cells enriched from blood (not recorded which). This chain's CDR3 is CAISERGQHYGYTF. DNA for the CDR3: TGTGCCATCAGTGAGCGGGGACAGCATTATGGCTACACCTTC.